This T cell receptor (beta chain) was documented in a study of blood T cell repertoires in COVID-19. About the study: Sites across the United States, Italy and Spain contributed samples from acute and convalescent COVID-19.

The CDR3 runs 10 residues. V was pared by 5 bases and J by 5 bases, with 6 bases between. CDR1 and CDR2 (germline): DFQATT, SNEGSKA (reference sequence). In the original processing: Reference gene primer amplification yielded estimated nucleated cell counts. Libraries were prepared by immunoSEQ multiplex PCR; TCRdb keeps only in-frame clonotypes and omits some of them. V, J and clone size reflect that table, while D and trimming were determined from the DNA. The data contain 150,000 to 160,000 clones, 80% of them singletons. The source of this sequence is a man between 60 and 75 years old with acute or convalescent COVID-19. The material sequenced was peripheral blood. The chain links TRBV20-1 to TRBJ2-5; no firm D call. The CDR3 protein is CSAGLETQYF. The CDR3 DNA follows: TGCAGTGCTGGGCTTGAGACCCAGTACTTC.